This T cell receptor (beta chain) was retrieved from a study of post-analysis software for immune sequencing data. The overall study: Patients had relapsing-remitting, secondary progressive or progressive-relapsing multiple sclerosis; some lacked subtype. The study's findings and limits: Roughly 5 TRBV segments were significantly more frequent in patients than in controls. TRBV5-6, TRBV5-1 and TRBV20-1 were among these segments. Multiple sclerosis was associated with a significant reduction in normalized Chao1 diversity relative to controls.

The TCR beta cDNA libraries contained unique molecular identifiers. T cells numbering about 0.9 to 10 million yielded cDNA molecules that totaled about 500,000. Using its own MiXCR run on the PCR reads, TCRdb lists one record per CDR3 protein. The sample has more than 500,000 distinct CDR3 sequences, 34% seen once; the top ten hold around 5.9%. Concerning this clonotype: Its antigen is as yet unknown.

Germline loops: CDR1 MDHEN, CDR2 SYDVKM. The CDR3 spans 14 residues. Trimming pared 6 bases from V and 5 bases from J, leaving 13 bases between. The clonotype was recovered from a girl aged 2 to 17 with multiple sclerosis. Sequenced: blood. V is TRBV28 and J is TRBJ2-2; possibly TRBD1 for D (6 bases). The CDR3: CASSIGQITGELFF. The CDR3 DNA reads TGTGCCAGCAGCATCGGACAGATAACCGGGGAGCTGTTTTTT.